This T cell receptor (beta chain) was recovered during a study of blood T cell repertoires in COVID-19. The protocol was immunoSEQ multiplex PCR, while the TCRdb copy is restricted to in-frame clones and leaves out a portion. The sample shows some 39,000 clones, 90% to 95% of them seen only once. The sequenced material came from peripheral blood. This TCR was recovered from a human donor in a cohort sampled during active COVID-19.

The CDR3 nucleotides read TGTGCCAGCAGCTTGGCCGAGGCCGGCGGGGAGCTGTTTTTT. Protein: CASSLAEAGGELFF. The gene calls are TRBV5-4 and TRBJ2-2; D gene ambiguous. This CDR3 comprises 14 residues. Germline V gives CDR1 SGHNT, CDR2 YYREEE (reference sequence). Trimming took off 0 bases at V and 7 bases at J, with 10 bases between the two ends.